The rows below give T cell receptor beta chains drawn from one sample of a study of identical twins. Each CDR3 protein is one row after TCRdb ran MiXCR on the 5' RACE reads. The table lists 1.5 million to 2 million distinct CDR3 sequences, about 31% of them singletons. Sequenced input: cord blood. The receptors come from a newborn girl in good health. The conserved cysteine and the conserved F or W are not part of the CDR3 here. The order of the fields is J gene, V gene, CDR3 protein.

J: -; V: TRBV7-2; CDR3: ASSLGLAPFGETQY
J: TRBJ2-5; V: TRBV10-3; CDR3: AISSQGAVGETQY
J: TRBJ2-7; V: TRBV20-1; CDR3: SAREGKGSYEQY
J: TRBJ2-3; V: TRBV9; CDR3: ASSVMGQDTQY
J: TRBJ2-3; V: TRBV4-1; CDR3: ASSQAGPHTDTQY
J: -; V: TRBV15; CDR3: ATSREGTRTGISYNEQY
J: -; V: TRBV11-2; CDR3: ASSLMLAREETQY
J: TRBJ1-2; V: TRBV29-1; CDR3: SVEEGTEPHGYT
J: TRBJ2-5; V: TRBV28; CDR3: ASIEGETQY
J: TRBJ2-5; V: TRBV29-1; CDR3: SVDNRGGIQY
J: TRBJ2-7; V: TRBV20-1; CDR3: SARDSRGGGVYEQY
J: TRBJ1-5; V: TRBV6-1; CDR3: ASSEGPNQPQH
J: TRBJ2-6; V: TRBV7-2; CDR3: ASSRYGATGANVLT
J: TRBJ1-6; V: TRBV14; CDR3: ASSQEGATYNSPLH
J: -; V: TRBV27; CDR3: ASSLSAYNEQY
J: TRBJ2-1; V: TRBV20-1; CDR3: SGPLANSYNEQF
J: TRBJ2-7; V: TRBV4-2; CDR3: ASSQRHYEQY
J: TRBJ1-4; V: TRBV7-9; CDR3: ASSLALRGGEKLF
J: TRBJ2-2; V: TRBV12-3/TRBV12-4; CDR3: ASSSGTWGLF
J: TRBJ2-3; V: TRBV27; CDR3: ASSDRTSVTDTQY
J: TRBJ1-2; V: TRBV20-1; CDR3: SVHAGGDGYT
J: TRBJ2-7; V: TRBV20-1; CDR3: SASGTGQGLSYSYEQY